Below are 16 T cell receptor beta chains sequenced from a single sample in a study of glioma-infiltrating T cells after dendritic cell vaccination. Using immunoSEQ multiplex PCR, the repertoire was profiled, and TCRdb retains in-frame clones only, with some absent. The data show around 67,000 clones, 81% seen once. The sequences come from blood, collected before dendritic cell vaccination. Receptor source: a human donor with glioblastoma.

For the CDR3, the DNA is TGCGCCAGCAGCCAAGATCCAACTAACTATGGCTACACCTTC. Protein sequence: CASSQDPTNYGYTF. J is TRBJ1-2 and V is TRBV4-1; D is ambiguous. Trimming removed 0 bases at V and 0 bases at J, with 5 bases between. CDR1 and CDR2 (germline): MGHRA, YSYEKL. The CDR3 totals 14 residues.

This chain uses TRBV11-3 with TRBJ2-7; D gene unclear. The CDR3 is 14 residues long. V was cut by 5 bases and J by 3 bases, with 14 bases left in between. Germline V gene data show CDR1 as SGHNT and CDR2 as YENEEA. The chain's CDR3 is CASSPSRDNYEQYF. In nucleotides, the CDR3 is TGTGCCAGCAGCCCCAGCCGCGACAACTACGAGCAGTACTTC.

The chain joins TRBV2 to TRBJ2-5; D is possibly TRBD2 (5 bases). The DNA matches TRBJ2-7 better at its end, which makes the J call doubtful. This CDR3 has 14 residues. Germline values: CDR1 SNHLY, CDR2 FYNNEI. CDR3 protein: CASSSPPTTYEQYF. CDR3 in DNA: TGTGCCAGCAGCAGCCCACCGACTACCTACGAGCAGTACTTC.

The chain employs TRBV7-6 and TRBJ1-1; D is uncertain. Trimming pared 4 bases from V and 1 base from J, leaving 10 bases between. The CDR3 has 14 residues. CDR1 and CDR2 (germline): SGHVS, FNYEAQ. The CDR3 nucleotides read TGTGCCAGCAGCTCGCGTGGGCCGAACACTGAAGCTTTCTTT. It specifies CASSSRGPNTEAFF.

This clone has just one count. The chain carries TRBV11-1 and TRBJ1-1; 8 nucleotides agree with TRBD1. Per the germline V gene, CDR1 is SGHAT and CDR2 is FQDESV (reference sequence). The J segment lost 8 bases and the V segment lost 5 bases, leaving 10 bases of the junction unmatched. The CDR3 consists of 14 residues. The CDR3 loop reads CASSPGQGRGEAFF. Written as DNA, the CDR3 is TGTGCCAGCAGCCCAGGACAGGGCCGGGGCGAAGCTTTCTTT.

This chain uses TRBV5-1 with TRBJ2-2; weak D call: TRBD1 (6 bases). Germline assignment: CDR1 SGHRS and CDR2 YFSETQ. The CDR3 spans 16 residues. V was clipped by 4 bases and J by 4 bases, with 17 bases between them. The CDR3 coding sequence is TGCGCCAGCAGCCTACGTTTAGGGGGTACCACCGGGGAGCTGTTTTTT. It is translated as CASSLRLGGTTGELFF.

The chain couples TRBV19 to TRBJ1-1, with TRBD1 as a possible D gene (5 bases). The CDR3 loop spans 13 amino acids. Germline V gene data show CDR1 as LNHDA and CDR2 as SQIVND (reference sequence). V shed 3 bases and J shed 3 bases, with 8 bases lying between them. CDR3 amino acids: CASSMARDTEAFF. Written as DNA, the CDR3 is TGTGCCAGTAGTATGGCCAGGGACACTGAAGCTTTCTTT. The entire variable domain, with the rest obtained from reference TRBV19 and TRBJ1-1, is as follows: DGGITQSPKYLFRKEGQNVTLSCEQNLNHDAMYWYRQDPGQGLRLIYYSQIVNDFQKGDIAEGYSVSREKKESFPLTVTSAQKNPTAFYLCASSMARDTEAFFGQGTRLTVV.

The sample holds a few counts of this clone. The chain joins TRBV7-9 to TRBJ2-1; D might be TRBD1 (5 bases). CDR1 SEHNR and CDR2 FQNEAQ come from the germline V gene (reference sequence). Trimming took off 4 bases at V and 8 bases at J, with 21 bases between the two ends. The length of the CDR3 is 16 residues. CDR3 region: CASSSTDPVLSDEQFF. The CDR3 DNA sequence: TGTGCCAGCAGCTCGACAGACCCTGTACTATCCGATGAGCAGTTCTTC.

The chain recombines TRBV28 with TRBJ2-1; no clear D gene. CDR3 length: 12 amino acids. Trimming removed 7 bases at V and 5 bases at J, with 9 bases between. The germline gives CDR1 MDHEN, CDR2 SYDVKM. In DNA form, the CDR3 reads TGTGCCAGCATGCTCAACAACAATGAGCAGTTCTTC. The encoded protein is CASMLNNNEQFF.

The J gene is TRBJ1-1, the V gene TRBV2, with D possibly being TRBD1 (6 bases). Deletions cut 6 bases from V and 1 base from J, with 12 bases between. CDR1 and CDR2 (germline): SNHLY, FYNNEI. The CDR3 length is 14 residues. The CDR3: CASRRTDTNTEAFF. DNA for the CDR3: TGTGCCAGCAGGAGGACAGACACGAACACTGAAGCTTTCTTT.

The rearrangement links TRBV2 to TRBJ2-7; a weak D match, TRBD1 (5 bases). Trimming shortened V by 0 bases and J by 6 bases, and 12 bases separated the two germline ends. This CDR3 comprises 14 residues. Per the germline V gene, CDR1 is SNHLY and CDR2 is FYNNEI. CDR3 coding DNA: TGTGCCAGCAGTGAAGCGACGCAGGGTTCCGAGCAGTACTTC. This gives the protein CASSEATQGSEQYF. Full variable domain (remainder filled in from reference TRBV2 and TRBJ2-7): EPEVTQTPSHQVTQMGQEVILRCVPISNHLYFYWYRQILGQKVEFLVSFYNNEISEKSEIFDDQFSVERPDGSNFTLKIRSTKLEDSAMYFCASSEATQGSEQYFGPGTRLTVT.

This chain joins TRBV29-1 and TRBJ1-2; the D gene is possibly TRBD1 (6 bases). This CDR3 has 13 amino acids. V lost 3 bases to trimming and J lost 4 bases, with 12 bases between them. Looked up from germline, CDR1 is SQVTM and CDR2 is ANQGSEA. This chain's CDR3 is CSVEGGQFYGYTF. The CDR3 DNA reads TGCAGCGTTGAGGGCGGACAGTTCTATGGCTACACCTTC.

V gene TRBV5-1 combines with J gene TRBJ2-2; 9 bases map to TRBD2. The CDR3 covers 18 residues. The germline CDR1 and CDR2 sequences are SGHRS and YFSETQ. With 4 bases clipped from V and 3 bases from J, the junction kept 13 bases outside the gene matches. This CDR3 reads CASSLTPLAGIDTGELFF. CDR3 DNA sequence: TGCGCCAGCAGCCTCACCCCCCTAGCGGGGATAGACACCGGGGAGCTGTTTTTT. The full variable domain, rest sourced from reference TRBV5-1 and TRBJ2-2, is KAGVTQTPRYLIKTRGQQVTLSCSPISGHRSVSWYQQTPGQGLQFLFEYFSETQRNKGNFPGRFSGRQFSNSRSEMNVSTLELGDSALYLCASSLTPLAGIDTGELFFGEGSRLTVL.

V gene TRBV6-4 combines with J gene TRBJ1-4; D unresolved. Deletions cut 3 bases from V and 5 bases from J, with 7 bases between. From germline, CDR1 is MRHNA and CDR2 SNTAGT. The CDR3 has 13 amino acids. CDR3 loop: CASSERGNEKLFF. The CDR3 DNA is TGTGCCAGCAGTGAGCGAGGGAATGAAAAACTGTTTTTT.

This rearrangement joins TRBV11-2 to TRBJ2-7; D is possibly TRBD2 (6 bases). CDR1 SGHAT and CDR2 FQNNGV come from the germline V gene. The V gene lost 5 bases and the J gene lost 2 bases, with 10 bases spanning the gap. The CDR3 loop spans 13 amino acids. CDR3 in amino acids: CASSAGWTYEQYF. The CDR3 region has the DNA TGTGCCAGCAGCGCGGGGTGGACCTACGAGCAGTACTTC.

The chain combines TRBV4-2 with TRBJ2-5, with a weak D call TRBD1 (5 bases). CDR3 length equals 14 residues. CDR1 is LGHNA and CDR2 is YNFKEQ in the germline V gene. The germline V and J ends were trimmed by 0 bases and 2 bases, with 7 bases remaining between them. CDR3 coding DNA: TGTGCCAGCAGCCAAGACAGGGCTCAAGAGACCCAGTACTTC. This sequence encodes CASSQDRAQETQYF.